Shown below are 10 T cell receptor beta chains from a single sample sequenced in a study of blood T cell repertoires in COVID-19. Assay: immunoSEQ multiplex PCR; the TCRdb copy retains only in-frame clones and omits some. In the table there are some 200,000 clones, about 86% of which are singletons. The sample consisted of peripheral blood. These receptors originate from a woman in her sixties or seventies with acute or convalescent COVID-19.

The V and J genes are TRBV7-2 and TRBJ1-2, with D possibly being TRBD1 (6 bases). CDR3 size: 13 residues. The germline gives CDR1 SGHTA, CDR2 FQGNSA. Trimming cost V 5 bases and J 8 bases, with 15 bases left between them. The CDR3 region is CASSLTGQRGYTF. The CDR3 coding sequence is TGTGCCAGCAGCCTCACAGGGCAAAGGGGCTACACCTTC.

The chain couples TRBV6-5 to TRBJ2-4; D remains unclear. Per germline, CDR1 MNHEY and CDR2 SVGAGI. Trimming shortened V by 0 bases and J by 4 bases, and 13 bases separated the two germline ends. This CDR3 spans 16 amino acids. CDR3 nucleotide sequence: TGTGCCAGCAGTTACTCGTTTAACAGAGTAAAAAACATTCAGTACTTC. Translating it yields CASSYSFNRVKNIQYF.

The DNA for the CDR3 is TGTGCCAGCAGCCGACCGGGACAGGGTGATTTAAGTGGCTACACCTTC. Its protein product is CASSRPGQGDLSGYTF. The genes are TRBV5-4 and TRBJ1-2; 9 nucleotides agree with TRBD1. V dropped 4 bases and J dropped 7; count of bases not matched to a gene: 14. This CDR3 comprises 16 residues. Germline values: CDR1 SGHNT, CDR2 YYREEE (reference sequence).

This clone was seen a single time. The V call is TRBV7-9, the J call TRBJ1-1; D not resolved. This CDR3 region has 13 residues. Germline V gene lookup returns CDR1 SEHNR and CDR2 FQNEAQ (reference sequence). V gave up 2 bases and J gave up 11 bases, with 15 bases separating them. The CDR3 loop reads CASSLSAATRAFF. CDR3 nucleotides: TGTGCCAGCAGCTTATCTGCGGCCACTAGGGCTTTCTTT.

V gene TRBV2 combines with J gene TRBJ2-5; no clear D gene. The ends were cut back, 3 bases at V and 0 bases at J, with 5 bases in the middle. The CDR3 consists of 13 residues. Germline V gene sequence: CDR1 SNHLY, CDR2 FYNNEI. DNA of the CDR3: TGTGCCAGCAGTGATGCAGACCAAGAGACCCAGTACTTC. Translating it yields CASSDADQETQYF. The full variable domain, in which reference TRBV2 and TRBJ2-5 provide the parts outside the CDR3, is EPEVTQTPSHQVTQMGQEVILRCVPISNHLYFYWYRQILGQKVEFLVSFYNNEISEKSEIFDDQFSVERPDGSNFTLKIRSTKLEDSAMYFCASSDADQETQYFGPGTRLLVL.

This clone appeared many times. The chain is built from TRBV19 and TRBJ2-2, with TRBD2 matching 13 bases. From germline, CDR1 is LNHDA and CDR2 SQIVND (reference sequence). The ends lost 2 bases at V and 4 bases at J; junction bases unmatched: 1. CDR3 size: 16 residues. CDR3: CASSIRTSGGTGELFF. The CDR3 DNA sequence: TGTGCCAGTAGTATAAGGACTAGCGGGGGCACCGGGGAGCTGTTTTTT.

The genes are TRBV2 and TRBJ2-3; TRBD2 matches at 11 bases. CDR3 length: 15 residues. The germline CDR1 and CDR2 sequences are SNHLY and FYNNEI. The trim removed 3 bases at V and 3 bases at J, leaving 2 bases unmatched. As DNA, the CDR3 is TGTGCCAGCAGTGATGGACTAGCGGGTACAGATACGCAGTATTTT. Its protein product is CASSDGLAGTDTQYF.

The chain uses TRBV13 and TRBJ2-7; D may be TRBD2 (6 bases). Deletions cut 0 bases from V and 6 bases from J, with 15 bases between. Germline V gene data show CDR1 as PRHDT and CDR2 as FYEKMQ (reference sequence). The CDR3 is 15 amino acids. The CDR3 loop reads CASSLGGGNPGEQYF. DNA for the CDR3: TGTGCCAGCAGCTTAGGCGGGGGTAATCCCGGCGAGCAGTACTTC.

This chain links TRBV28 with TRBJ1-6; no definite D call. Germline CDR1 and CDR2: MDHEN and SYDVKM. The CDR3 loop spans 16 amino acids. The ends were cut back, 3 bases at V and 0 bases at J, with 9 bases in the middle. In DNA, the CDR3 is TGTGCCAGCAGTTTGACCGGCGGCTCCTATAATTCACCCCTCCACTTT. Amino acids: CASSLTGGSYNSPLHF.

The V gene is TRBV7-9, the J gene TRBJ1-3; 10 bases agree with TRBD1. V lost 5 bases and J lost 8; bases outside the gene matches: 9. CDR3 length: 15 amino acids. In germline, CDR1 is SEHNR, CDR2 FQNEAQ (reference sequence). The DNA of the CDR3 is TGTGCCAGCAGCGAGGGACAGGGGAAGTTTTACACCATATATTTT. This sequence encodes CASSEGQGKFYTIYF.